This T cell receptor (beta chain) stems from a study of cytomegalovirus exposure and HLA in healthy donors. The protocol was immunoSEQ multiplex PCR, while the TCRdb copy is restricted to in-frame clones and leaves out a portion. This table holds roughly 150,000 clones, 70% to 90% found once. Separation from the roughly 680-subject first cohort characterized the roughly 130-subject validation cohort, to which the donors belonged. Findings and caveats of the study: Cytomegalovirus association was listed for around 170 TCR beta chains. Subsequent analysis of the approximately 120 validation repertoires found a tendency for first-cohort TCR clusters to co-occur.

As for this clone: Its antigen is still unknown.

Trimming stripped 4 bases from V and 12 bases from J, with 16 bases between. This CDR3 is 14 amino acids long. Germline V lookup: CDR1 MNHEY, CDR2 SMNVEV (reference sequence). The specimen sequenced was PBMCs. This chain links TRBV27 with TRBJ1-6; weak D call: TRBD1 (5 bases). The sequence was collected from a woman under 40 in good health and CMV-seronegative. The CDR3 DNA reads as TGTGCCAGCAGTTCCCTTCTTCTTCAGGGACCCCTCCACTTT. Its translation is CASSSLLLQGPLHF.